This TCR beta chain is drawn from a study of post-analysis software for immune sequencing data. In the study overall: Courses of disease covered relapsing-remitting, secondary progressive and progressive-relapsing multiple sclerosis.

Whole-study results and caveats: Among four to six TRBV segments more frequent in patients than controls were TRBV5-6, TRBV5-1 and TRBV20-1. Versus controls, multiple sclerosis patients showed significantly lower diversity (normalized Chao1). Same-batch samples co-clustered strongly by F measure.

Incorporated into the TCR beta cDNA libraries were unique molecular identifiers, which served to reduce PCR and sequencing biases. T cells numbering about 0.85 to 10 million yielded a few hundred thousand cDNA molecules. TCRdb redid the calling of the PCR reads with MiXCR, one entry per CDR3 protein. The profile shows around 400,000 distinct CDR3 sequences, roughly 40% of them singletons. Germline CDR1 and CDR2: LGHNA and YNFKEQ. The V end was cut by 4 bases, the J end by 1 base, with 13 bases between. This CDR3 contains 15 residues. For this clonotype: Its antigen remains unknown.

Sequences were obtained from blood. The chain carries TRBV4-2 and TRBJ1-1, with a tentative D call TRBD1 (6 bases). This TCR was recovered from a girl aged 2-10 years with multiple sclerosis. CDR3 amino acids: CASSPSTGQNTEAFF. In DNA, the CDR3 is TGTGCCAGCAGCCCCTCGACAGGCCAGAACACTGAAGCTTTCTTT.